Each of the 6 T cell receptor beta chains below was sequenced from the same sample in a study of blood T cell repertoires in COVID-19. The data were produced by immunoSEQ multiplex PCR, yet TCRdb's version contains in-frame clones alone and is incomplete. Among 200,000 to 300,000 clones listed, approximately 78% were seen once. The sample was peripheral blood. These receptors originate from a woman aged 18 to 35 with acute or convalescent COVID-19.

The chain has TRBV2 and TRBJ2-1, with D tentatively TRBD1 (5 bases). V was pared by 8 bases and J by 4 bases, with 12 bases between. The CDR3 is made up of 13 amino acids. CDR1 and CDR2 (germline): SNHLY, FYNNEI. The CDR3 sequence is CASGAGFYNEQFF. The CDR3 DNA is TGTGCCAGCGGGGCAGGGTTTTACAATGAGCAGTTCTTC.

This rearrangement joins TRBV5-8 to TRBJ2-2, with 7 bases matching TRBD1. Germline CDR1 is SGHTS and CDR2 is YDEGEE. The ends lost 0 bases at V and 4 bases at J; junction bases unmatched: 6. This CDR3 is 16 amino acids long. CDR3 in amino acids: CASSLGQGRGTGELFF. CDR3 nucleotides: TGTGCCAGCAGCTTGGGACAGGGCCGGGGCACCGGGGAGCTGTTTTTT.

The chain links TRBV6-5 to TRBJ1-3; D unclear. The germline V gene encodes CDR1 MNHEY and CDR2 SVGAGI. Deletions cut 5 bases from V and 0 bases from J, with 5 bases between. The CDR3 is 13 amino acids. The CDR3 sequence is CASSPNSGNTIYF. The CDR3 DNA follows: TGTGCCAGCAGTCCTAACTCTGGAAACACCATATATTTT.

This chain connects TRBV29-1 to TRBJ2-5; 9 bases agree with TRBD2. The CDR3 loop spans 16 amino acids. J was trimmed by 5 bases and V by 6 bases; bases with no gene match: 16. From germline, CDR1 is SQVTM and CDR2 ANQGSEA. CDR3 protein: CSVAGIAGVDWETQYF. As DNA, the CDR3 is TGCAGCGTCGCCGGGATAGCGGGAGTGGATTGGGAGACCCAGTACTTC.

This chain joins TRBV5-1 and TRBJ2-3; 13 nucleotides line up with TRBD2. The V gene end was trimmed by 5 bases and the J gene end by 0 bases; junction bases not matched to a gene: 3. The length of the CDR3 is 16 residues. Germline-derived CDR1 and CDR2 are SGHRS and YFSETQ. CDR3: CASRLAGGPSTDTQYF. Here the CDR3 DNA reads TGCGCCAGCAGACTAGCGGGAGGGCCTAGCACAGATACGCAGTATTTT.

The chain employs TRBV7-8 and TRBJ2-3; TRBD2 matches at 14 bases. CDR3 size: 17 residues. Germline CDR1 reads SGHVS; CDR2 reads FQNEAQ. Trimming at V came to 5 bases and at J to 4 bases, leaving 8 bases not matched to a gene. This chain's CDR3 is CASSPWETSGRADTQYF. DNA of the CDR3: TGTGCCAGCAGCCCCTGGGAGACTAGCGGGAGGGCAGATACGCAGTATTTT. The variable domain in full, completed from reference TRBV7-8 and TRBJ2-3, reads GAGVSQSPRYKVAKRGQDVALRCDPISGHVSLFWYQQALGQGPEFLTYFQNEAQLDKSGLPSDRFFAERPEGSVSTLKIQRTQQEDSAVYLCASSPWETSGRADTQYFGPGTRLTVL.